This T cell receptor (beta chain) was sequenced for a study of blood T cell repertoires in COVID-19. The data were produced by immunoSEQ multiplex PCR, yet TCRdb's version contains in-frame clones alone and is incomplete. The data show 100,000 or so clones, with over 80% seen just once and approximately 18% held by the top ten. The germline V gene has CDR1 SGHTA and CDR2 FQGNSA. This CDR3 spans 15 amino acids. Deletions cut 2 bases from V and 4 bases from J, with 12 bases between. This chain connects TRBV7-2 to TRBJ2-1, with D possibly matching TRBD2 (6 bases). The receptor was derived from a man older than 75 with acute or convalescent COVID-19. The sample taken for sequencing was peripheral blood. The CDR3 loop reads CASSLTPGAYNEQFF. DNA of the CDR3: TGTGCCAGCAGCTTAACCCCGGGAGCGTACAATGAGCAGTTCTTC.